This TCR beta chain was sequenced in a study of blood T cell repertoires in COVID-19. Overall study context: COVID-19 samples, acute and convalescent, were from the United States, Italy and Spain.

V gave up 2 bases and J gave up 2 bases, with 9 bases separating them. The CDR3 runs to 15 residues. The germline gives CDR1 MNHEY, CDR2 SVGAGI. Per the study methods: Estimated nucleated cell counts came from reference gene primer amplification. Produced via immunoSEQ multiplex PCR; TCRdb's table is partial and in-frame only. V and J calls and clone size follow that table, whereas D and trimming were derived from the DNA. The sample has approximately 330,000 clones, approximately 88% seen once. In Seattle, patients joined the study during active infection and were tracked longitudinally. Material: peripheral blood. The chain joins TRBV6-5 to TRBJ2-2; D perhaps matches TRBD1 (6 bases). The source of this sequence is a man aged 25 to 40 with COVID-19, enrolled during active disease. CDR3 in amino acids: CASSYGQINTGELFF. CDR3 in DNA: TGTGCCAGCAGTTACGGACAGATTAACACCGGGGAGCTGTTTTTT.